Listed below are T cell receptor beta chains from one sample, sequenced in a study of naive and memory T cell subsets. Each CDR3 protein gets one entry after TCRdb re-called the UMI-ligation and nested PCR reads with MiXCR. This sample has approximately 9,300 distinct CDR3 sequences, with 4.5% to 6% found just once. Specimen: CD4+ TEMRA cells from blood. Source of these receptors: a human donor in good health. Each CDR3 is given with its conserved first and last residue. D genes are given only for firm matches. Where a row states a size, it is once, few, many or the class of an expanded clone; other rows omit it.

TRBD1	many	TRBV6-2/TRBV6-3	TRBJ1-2	CASRPPGQGSRGYTF	TGTGCCAGCAGGCCACCGGGACAGGGATCCCGGGGCTACACCTTC
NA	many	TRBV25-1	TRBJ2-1	CATRREVREQFF	TGTGCCACTAGGAGGGAGGTAAGGGAGCAGTTCTTC
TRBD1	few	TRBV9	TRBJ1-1	CASSADRGGTEAFF	TGTGCCAGCAGCGCTGACAGGGGGGGCACTGAAGCTTTCTTT
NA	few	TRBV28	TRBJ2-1	CASSIPQGLWFF	TGTGCCAGCAGCATACCCCAGGGCCTGTGGTTCTTC
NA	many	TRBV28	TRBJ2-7	CASARKYYEQYF	TGTGCCAGCGCAAGGAAGTACTACGAGCAGTACTTC
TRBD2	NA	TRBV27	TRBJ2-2	CASSWTSRTGELFF	TGTGCCAGCAGTTGGACTAGCCGCACCGGGGAGCTGTTTTTT
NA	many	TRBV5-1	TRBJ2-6	CASSLASGSGANVLTF	TGCGCCAGCAGCTTGGCGAGTGGGAGTGGGGCCAACGTCCTGACTTTC
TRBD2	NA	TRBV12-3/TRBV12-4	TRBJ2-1	CASSPGLDPAYNEQFF	TGTGCCAGCAGTCCCGGACTAGATCCGGCATACAATGAGCAGTTCTTC
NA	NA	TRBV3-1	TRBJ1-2	CASSQGDYGYTF	TGTGCCAGCAGCCAGGGAGATTATGGCTACACCTTC
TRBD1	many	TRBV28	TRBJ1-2	CASHRGIGGYTF	TGTGCCAGTCACAGGGGAATTGGGGGCTACACCTTC
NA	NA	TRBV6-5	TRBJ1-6	CASSYGSVNSPLHF	TGTGCCAGCAGTTACGGCAGCGTAAATTCACCCCTCCACTTT
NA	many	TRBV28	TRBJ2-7	CASSPGWEQYF	TGTGCCAGCAGTCCGGGCTGGGAGCAGTACTTC
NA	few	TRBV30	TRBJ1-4	CAWSIGPKLFF	TGTGCCTGGAGTATCGGGCCCAAACTGTTTTTT
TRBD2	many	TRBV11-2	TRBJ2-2	CASSFIGLAGGGLTGELFF	TGTGCCAGCAGCTTTATCGGACTAGCGGGGGGCGGCCTAACCGGGGAGCTGTTTTTT
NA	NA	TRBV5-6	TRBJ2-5	CASSFGGSAETQYF	TGTGCCAGCAGCTTCGGAGGGAGTGCAGAGACCCAGTACTTC
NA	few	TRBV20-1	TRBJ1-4	CSARGSRMGASNEKLFF	TGCAGTGCTAGAGGGTCACGAATGGGGGCCTCTAATGAAAAACTGTTTTTT
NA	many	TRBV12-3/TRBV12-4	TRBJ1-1	CASSHSSQGLNTEAFF	TGTGCCAGCAGCCATAGCTCACAGGGTCTAAACACTGAAGCTTTCTTT
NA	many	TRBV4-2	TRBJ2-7	CASSQELRRQSYEQYF	TGTGCCAGCAGCCAAGAGCTGCGGAGACAGTCCTACGAGCAGTACTTC
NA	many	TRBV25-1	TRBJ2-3	CASSGSPGFAGTDTQYF	TGTGCCAGCAGTGGCTCCCCGGGCTTTGCAGGCACAGATACGCAGTATTTT
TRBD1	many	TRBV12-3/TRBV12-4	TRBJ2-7	CASTRTGNEQYF	TGTGCCAGCACCCGGACAGGGAACGAGCAGTACTTC
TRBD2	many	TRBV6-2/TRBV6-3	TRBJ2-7	CASRGLAGGTYEQYF	TGTGCCAGCCGGGGACTAGCGGGAGGAACCTACGAGCAGTACTTC
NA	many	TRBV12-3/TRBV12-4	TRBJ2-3	CASTPQAGTDTQYF	TGTGCCAGCACCCCCCAGGCGGGGACAGATACGCAGTATTTT
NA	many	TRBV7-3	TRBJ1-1	CASSLNGLNTEAFF	TGTGCCAGCAGCTTGAACGGGTTGAACACTGAAGCTTTCTTT
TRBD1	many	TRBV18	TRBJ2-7	CASSRDRGTYEQYF	TGTGCCAGCTCACGGGACAGGGGTACCTACGAGCAGTACTTC
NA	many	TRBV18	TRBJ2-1	CASSRLDSSSYNEQFF	TGTGCCAGCTCACGGCTCGACTCAAGCTCCTACAATGAGCAGTTCTTC
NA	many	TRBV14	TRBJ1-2	CASSQGAWGENYGYTF	TGTGCCAGCAGCCAAGGGGCATGGGGAGAGAACTATGGCTACACCTTC
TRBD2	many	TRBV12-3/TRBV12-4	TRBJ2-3	CASSTPARLASRTDTQYF	TGTGCCAGCAGCACACCCGCGAGACTAGCGTCTCGCACAGATACGCAGTATTTT
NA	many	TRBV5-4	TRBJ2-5	CASSRGEHQETQYF	TGTGCCAGCAGCAGGGGGGAGCATCAAGAGACCCAGTACTTC
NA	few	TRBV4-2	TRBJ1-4	CASSQDPHSATNEKLFF	TGTGCCAGCAGCCAAGATCCCCACAGTGCAACTAATGAAAAACTGTTTTTT
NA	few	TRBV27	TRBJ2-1	CASRGLGQSSYNEQFF	TGTGCCAGCAGGGGGCTAGGACAAAGCTCCTACAATGAGCAGTTCTTC
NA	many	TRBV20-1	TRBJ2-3	CSASFPDTQYF	TGCAGTGCTAGTTTCCCAGATACGCAGTATTTT
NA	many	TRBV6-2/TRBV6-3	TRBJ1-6	CASSWRGTFTDNSPLHF	TGTGCCAGCAGTTGGAGAGGAACTTTCACCGATAATTCACCCCTCCACTTT
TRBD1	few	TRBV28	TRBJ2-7	CAGARTGNSYEQYF	TGTGCCGGGGCACGGACAGGTAATTCCTACGAGCAGTACTTC
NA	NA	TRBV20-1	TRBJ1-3	CSARAGSGNTIYF	TGCAGTGCTAGAGCCGGCTCTGGAAACACCATATATTTT
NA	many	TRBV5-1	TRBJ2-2	CASSLEGTGELFF	TGCGCCAGCAGCTTAGAGGGGACCGGGGAGCTGTTTTTT
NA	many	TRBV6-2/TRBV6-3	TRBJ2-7	CASSQYYEQYF	TGTGCCAGCAGTCAGTACTACGAGCAGTACTTC
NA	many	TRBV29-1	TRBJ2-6	CSVEVGGRGANVLTF	TGCAGCGTTGAAGTGGGGGGGCGCGGGGCCAACGTCCTGACTTTC
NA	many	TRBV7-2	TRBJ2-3	CASSSGLADPDTQYF	TGTGCCAGCAGCTCCGGGTTAGCGGATCCAGATACGCAGTATTTT
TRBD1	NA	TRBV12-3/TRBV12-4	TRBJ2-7	CASSKDRVNYEQYF	TGTGCCAGCTCAAAGGACAGGGTAAACTACGAGCAGTACTTC
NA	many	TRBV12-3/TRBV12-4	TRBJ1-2	CASSVPETMGGYTF	TGTGCCAGCAGTGTCCCCGAGACCATGGGCGGCTACACCTTC
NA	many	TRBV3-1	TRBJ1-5	CASSQGLPRNQPQHF	TGTGCCAGCAGCCAAGGCCTCCCACGCAATCAGCCCCAGCATTTT
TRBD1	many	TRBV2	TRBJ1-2	CASSEEGTVRYGYTF	TGTGCCAGCAGTGAAGAGGGGACAGTCCGGTATGGCTACACCTTC
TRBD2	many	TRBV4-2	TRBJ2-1	CASSHHTSGGAHEQFF	TGTGCCAGCAGCCATCATACTAGCGGGGGGGCGCATGAGCAGTTCTTC
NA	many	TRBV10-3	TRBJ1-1	CAISDRDTSTEAFF	TGTGCCATCAGTGACCGGGACACGAGCACTGAAGCTTTCTTT
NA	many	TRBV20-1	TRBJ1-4	CSAPSNEKLFF	TGCAGTGCCCCTTCAAATGAAAAACTGTTTTTT
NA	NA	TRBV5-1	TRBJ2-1	CASSSFRGAGSSYNEQFF	TGCGCCAGCAGCTCCTTCAGGGGCGCAGGGAGCTCCTACAATGAGCAGTTCTTC
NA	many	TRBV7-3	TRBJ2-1	CASSLTTGFYNEQFF	TGTGCCAGCAGCTTAACTACGGGTTTCTACAATGAGCAGTTCTTC
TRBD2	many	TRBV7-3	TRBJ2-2	CASSSGTRGVGELFF	TGTGCCAGCAGTTCCGGGACTAGAGGTGTCGGGGAGCTGTTTTTT
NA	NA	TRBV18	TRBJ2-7	CASSPPGGQGDYEQYF	TGTGCCAGCTCACCACCAGGCGGGCAGGGAGACTACGAGCAGTACTTC
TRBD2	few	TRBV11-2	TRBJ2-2	CASSPTGTSGFGELFF	TGTGCCAGCAGCCCCACCGGGACTAGCGGGTTCGGGGAGCTGTTTTTT
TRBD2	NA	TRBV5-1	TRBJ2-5	CASSLGLADEETQYF	TGCGCCAGCAGCTTGGGGCTAGCGGACGAAGAGACCCAGTACTTC
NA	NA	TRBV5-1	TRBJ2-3	CASSLLSGISTDTQYF	TGCGCCAGCAGCTTACTTAGCGGAATCAGCACAGATACGCAGTATTTT
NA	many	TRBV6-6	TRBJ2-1	CASSYGGYNEQFF	TGTGCCAGCAGTTACGGGGGGTACAATGAGCAGTTCTTC
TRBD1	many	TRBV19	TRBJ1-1	CASSGGRQGHRPEAFF	TGTGCCAGTAGTGGTGGAAGACAGGGGCATCGCCCTGAAGCTTTCTTT
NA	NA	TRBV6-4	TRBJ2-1	CASSVKGTGSYNEQFF	TGTGCCAGCAGTGTTAAGGGGACCGGGTCCTACAATGAGCAGTTCTTC